This TCR beta chain was captured by sequencing in a study of OX40 agonist ivuxolimab in advanced cancers. Looking at the study overall: Partial responses were achieved by three patients, of whom one had hepatocellular carcinoma and two had cutaneous melanoma.

As regards this clone: The antigen is not known.

General observations from the study: The expanded peripheral T cells' antigen specificity was not determined.

Trimming stripped 5 bases from V and 1 base from J, with 3 bases between. CDR1 is SGHTS, CDR2 YDEGEE, per germline. This CDR3 has 11 amino acids. The data were produced by immunoSEQ multiplex PCR, yet TCRdb's version contains in-frame clones alone and is incomplete. The sample lists fewer than 45,000 clones; around 89% were seen once. V and J are TRBV5-8 and TRBJ1-2; D unresolved. This sequence originates from an adult with an advanced solid tumor such as melanoma, head and neck, liver or kidney cancer. The source was CD4+ or CD8+ T cells sorted from blood, collected in a trial of the OX40 agonist ivuxolimab. The CDR3 nucleotides read TGTGCCAGCAGTCGTAACTATGGCTACACCTTC. Translated, it gives CASSRNYGYTF.